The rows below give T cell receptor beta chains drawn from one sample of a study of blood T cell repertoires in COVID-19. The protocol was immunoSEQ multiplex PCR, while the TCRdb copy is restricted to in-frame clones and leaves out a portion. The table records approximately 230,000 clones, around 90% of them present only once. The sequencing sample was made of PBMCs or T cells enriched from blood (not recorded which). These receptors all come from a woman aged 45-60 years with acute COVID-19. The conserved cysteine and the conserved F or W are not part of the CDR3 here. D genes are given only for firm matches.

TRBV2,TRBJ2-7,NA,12,ASSVFAYSYEQY
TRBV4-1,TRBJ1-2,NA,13,ASSQEQRRFYGYT
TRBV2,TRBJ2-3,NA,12,ASSRGLGTDTQY
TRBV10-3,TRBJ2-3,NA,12,AISVGAGTDTQY
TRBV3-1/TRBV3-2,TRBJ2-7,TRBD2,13,ASSQGLAGSYEQY
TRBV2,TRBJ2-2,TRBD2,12,ASTGLGNTGELF
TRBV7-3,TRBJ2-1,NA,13,ASSLRESSYNEQF
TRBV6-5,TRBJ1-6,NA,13,ASRPLGQGNSPLH
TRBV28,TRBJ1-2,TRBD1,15,ASSWIQGLRANYGYT
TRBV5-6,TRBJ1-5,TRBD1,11,ASSWDRNQPQH
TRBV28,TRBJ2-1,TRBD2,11,ASSFSGRNEQF
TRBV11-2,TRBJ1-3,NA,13,ASSSDIWSGNTIY
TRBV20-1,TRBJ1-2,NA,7,TPFYGYT
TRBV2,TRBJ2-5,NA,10,ASSQAGETQY
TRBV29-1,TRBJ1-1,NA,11,SVARGGGTEAF
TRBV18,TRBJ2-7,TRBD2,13,ASSPAASGNLEQY
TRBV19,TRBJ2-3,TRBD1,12,ASKGTGEGDTQY
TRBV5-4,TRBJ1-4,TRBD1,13,ASSLAQGKNEKLF
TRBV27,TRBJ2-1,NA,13,ASRDSSGSYNEQF
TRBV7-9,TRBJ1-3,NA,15,ASSLDRARGSGNTIY
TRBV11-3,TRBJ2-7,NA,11,ASSPSEGYEQY
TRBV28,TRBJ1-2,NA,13,ASSTLGGISYGYT
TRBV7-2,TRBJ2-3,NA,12,ASSLVYQGDTQY
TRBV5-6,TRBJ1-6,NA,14,ASSLGRRSYNSPLH
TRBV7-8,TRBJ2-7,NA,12,ASSLVVLSYEQY
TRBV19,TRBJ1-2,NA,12,ASSNRESSAGYT
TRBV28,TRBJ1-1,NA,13,ASTLPGSENTEAF
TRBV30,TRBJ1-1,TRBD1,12,AWSLGQGGTEAF
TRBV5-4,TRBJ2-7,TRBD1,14,ASSPAGQAPAYEQY
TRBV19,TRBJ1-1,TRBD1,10,ASRTGGTEAF
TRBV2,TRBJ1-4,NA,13,ASSEDRGVWEGLF
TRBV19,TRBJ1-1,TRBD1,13,ASRTNRGLVTEAF
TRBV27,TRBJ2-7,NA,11,ASSFGPLYEQY
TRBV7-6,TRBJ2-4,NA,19,ASSLQNRDTAALLAKNIQY
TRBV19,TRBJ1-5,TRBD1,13,ASSTRDRGRQPQH
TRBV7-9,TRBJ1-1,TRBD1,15,ASSFSSTGAMNTEAF
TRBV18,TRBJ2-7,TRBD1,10,ASSTGSYEQY
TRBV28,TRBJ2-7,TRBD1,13,ASSSAGTGRYEQY
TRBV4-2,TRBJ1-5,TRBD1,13,ASSPGQGADQPQH
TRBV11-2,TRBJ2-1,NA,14,ASSTPGTRTYNEQF
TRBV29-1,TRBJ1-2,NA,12,SVEGGSDLYGYT
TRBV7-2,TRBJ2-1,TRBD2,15,ASSLAGPSGRAGEQF
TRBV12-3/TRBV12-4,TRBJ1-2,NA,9,ASSFSGGYT
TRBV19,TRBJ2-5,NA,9,ASSMQETQY
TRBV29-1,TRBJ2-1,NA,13,SVDRGTSGYNEQF
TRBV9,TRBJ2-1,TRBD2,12,ASSASGSYNEQF
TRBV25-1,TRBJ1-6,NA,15,ASSPSAGGNYNSPLH
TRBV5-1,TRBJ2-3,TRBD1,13,ASSLLGTGAGTQY
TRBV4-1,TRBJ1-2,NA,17,ASSPSPGTTEETNYGYT
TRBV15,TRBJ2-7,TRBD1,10,ATSRDRREQY
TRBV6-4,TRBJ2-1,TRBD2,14,ASSDSRGVGVREQF